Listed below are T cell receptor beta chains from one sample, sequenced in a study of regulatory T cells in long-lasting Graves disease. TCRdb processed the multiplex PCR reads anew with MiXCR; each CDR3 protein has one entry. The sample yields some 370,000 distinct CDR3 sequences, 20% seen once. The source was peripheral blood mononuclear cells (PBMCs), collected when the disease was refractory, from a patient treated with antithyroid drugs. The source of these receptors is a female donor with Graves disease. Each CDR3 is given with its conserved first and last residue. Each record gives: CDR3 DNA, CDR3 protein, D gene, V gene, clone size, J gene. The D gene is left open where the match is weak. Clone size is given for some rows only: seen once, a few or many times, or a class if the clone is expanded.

TGTGCCAGCAGTGAATATTTCGAGCAGTACTTC	CASSEYFEQYF	-	TRBV25-1	-	TRBJ2-7
TGTGCCAGCAAGCCGGGACAGGCGTTCGCTGGCTACACCTTC	CASKPGQAFAGYTF	TRBD1	TRBV27	few	TRBJ1-2
TGTGCCAGCAGCTTTAGCAGGGTCAACACTGAAGCTTTCTTT	CASSFSRVNTEAFF	-	TRBV7-9	many	TRBJ1-1
TGTGCCAGCAGTTACTCGAGGGATTCACCCCTCCACTTT	CASSYSRDSPLHF	-	TRBV6-5	many	TRBJ1-6
TGTGCCAGCACCCCTCTCGGGACGGGAAATTCACCCCTCCACTTT	CASTPLGTGNSPLHF	-	TRBV7-2	many	TRBJ1-6
TGTGCCAGCTCACCGGGACCGACAACTAACTATGGCTACACCTTC	CASSPGPTTNYGYTF	-	TRBV18	few	TRBJ1-2
TGTGCCAGCAGGGTTTCCGGGACAAATAAACCTTTCTTT	CASRVSGTNKPFF	-	TRBV27	-	TRBJ1-1
TGCAGTGCTAGAACTTCCGGGACTAGCCTCTCCTACGAGCAGTACTTC	CSARTSGTSLSYEQYF	TRBD2	TRBV20-1	-	TRBJ2-7
TGCAGTGCTAGAGACCCGGGACCGCCTTATGGCTACACCTTC	CSARDPGPPYGYTF	-	TRBV20-1	-	TRBJ1-2
TGTGCCAGCAGTTACCTAGGTGCGGGAGGGATCCACGAGCAGTACTTC	CASSYLGAGGIHEQYF	TRBD2	TRBV6-5	-	TRBJ2-7
TGCAGTGCTCCGCTACAGGGCGCCGGGGCCAACGTCCTGACTTTC	CSAPLQGAGANVLTF	-	TRBV20-1	few	TRBJ2-6
TGTGCCATTCGCGGGAGAACAGATACGCAGTATTTT	CAIRGRTDTQYF	TRBD2	TRBV2	-	TRBJ2-3
TGTGCCAGCAGTTACTCGGGCAGGCCCGTGAACACTGAAGCTTTCTTT	CASSYSGRPVNTEAFF	-	TRBV6-5	many	TRBJ1-1
TGCGCCAGCAGCTTGGGTCTGGACAACGATTCACCCCTCCACTTT	CASSLGLDNDSPLHF	-	TRBV5-1	-	TRBJ1-6
TGTGCCAGCAGTTTAGCTTTAGGGCCCTCTGGAAACACCATATATTTT	CASSLALGPSGNTIYF	-	TRBV12-3/TRBV12-4	many	TRBJ1-3
TGTGCCAGTAGTATGCCGGCGGCAGCGGGTGGCTATGGCTACACCTTC	CASSMPAAAGGYGYTF	-	TRBV19	few	TRBJ1-2
TGTGCCAGCAGTGAACGAGTGGGTCTTAGTTCCTACGAGCAGTACTTC	CASSERVGLSSYEQYF	-	TRBV6-1	many	TRBJ2-7
TGTGCCAGCAGTTTAGGCGGAGCTCAGCCCCAGCATTTT	CASSLGGAQPQHF	-	TRBV12-3/TRBV12-4	many	TRBJ1-5
TGTGCCAGCAGCTTAAGAACGGGAGTCGAGACCCAGTACTTC	CASSLRTGVETQYF	-	TRBV7-9	-	TRBJ2-5
TGTGCCAGCAGTTTAACTAGCTTCGGGGAGCTGTTTTTT	CASSLTSFGELFF	-	TRBV28	once	TRBJ2-2
TGTGCCACCAAAGAGGGACAGTGGACCGGGGAGCTGTTTTTT	CATKEGQWTGELFF	TRBD1	TRBV15	-	TRBJ2-2
TGTGCCAGCAGCGGTCCGTGGGGGGACGAAGAGAATCTATACGAGCAGTACTTC	CASSGPWGDEENLYEQYF	-	TRBV7-9	many	TRBJ2-7
TGTGCCAGCAGTTGGACTCCGAACACCGGGGAGCTGTTTTTT	CASSWTPNTGELFF	-	TRBV12-3/TRBV12-4	many	TRBJ2-2
TGTGCCAGCAGTTTAGTGGGTCCGGGCAGCACAGATACGCAGTATTTT	CASSLVGPGSTDTQYF	-	TRBV12-3/TRBV12-4	-	TRBJ2-3
TGCAGTGCTAGAGGAAAAATGGGCGAGCAGTACTTC	CSARGKMGEQYF	-	TRBV20-1	-	TRBJ2-7
TGTGCCAGTAGTCCCTTTGTGGGGGATTCACCCCTCCACTTT	CASSPFVGDSPLHF	-	TRBV19	few	TRBJ1-6
TGCGCCAGCAGCCCAGGACAGGTGGTTTCGGGGGAGCTGTTTTTT	CASSPGQVVSGELFF	TRBD1	TRBV5-1	-	TRBJ2-2
TGTGCCAGTTCAGATGTTGGCTACACCTTC	CASSDVGYTF	-	TRBV28	many	TRBJ1-2
TGTGCCACAGGGACAGGGAAGATTAGCAATCAGCCCCAGCATTTT	CATGTGKISNQPQHF	TRBD1	TRBV6-2/TRBV6-3	many	TRBJ1-5
TGTGCCAGCAGCTTAGCCCTATCAGATAAAGAGACCCAGTACTTC	CASSLALSDKETQYF	-	TRBV7-9	-	TRBJ2-5
TGTGCCAGCAGCACCCCCCCTAGCGTCCAAGAGACCCAGTACTTC	CASSTPPSVQETQYF	-	TRBV7-9	many	TRBJ2-5
TGTGCTAGCAGCTTGGGGCCCGAGCAGTACTTC	CASSLGPEQYF	-	TRBV7-2	many	TRBJ2-7
TGTGCCAGCAGCTTAGGGGGCAGATACTACGAGCAGTACTTC	CASSLGGRYYEQYF	-	TRBV13	many	TRBJ2-7
TGCGCCAGCAGCCCTTGGACAGGAATGAACACTGAAGCTTTCTTT	CASSPWTGMNTEAFF	TRBD1	TRBV5-1	many	TRBJ1-1
TGTGCCAGCAGCCACGACAGGGCAAACTATGGCTACACCTTC	CASSHDRANYGYTF	TRBD1	TRBV7-2	many	TRBJ1-2
TGTGCCAGTAGTATTTCCCCAGCCGGGAACACCGGGGAGCTGTTTTTT	CASSISPAGNTGELFF	-	TRBV19	few	TRBJ2-2
TGTGCCAGCAGTTTTACGGACAGGTCTGAAGCTTTCTTT	CASSFTDRSEAFF	TRBD1	TRBV12-3/TRBV12-4	few	TRBJ1-1